The 18 T cell receptor beta chains in this list originate from one sample, sequenced in a study of blood T cell repertoires in COVID-19. Generated by immunoSEQ multiplex PCR, the TCRdb table keeps only in-frame clones and is missing some. The sample records hundreds of thousands of clones, 70% to 90% being singletons. The sample comprised peripheral blood. All receptors derive from a man in his fifties with COVID-19, enrolled during active disease.

This chain connects TRBV5-4 to TRBJ2-4; 7 bases fit TRBD1. The CDR3 extends over 16 amino acids. CDR1 SGHNT and CDR2 YYREEE come from the germline V gene (reference sequence). The junction had 10 bases not matched to a gene; V was cut back by 1 base and J by 6 bases. CDR3 in DNA: TGTGCCAGCAGCTTGTGGGCAGGGGGTGTGGGAAACATTCAGTACTTC. It specifies CASSLWAGGVGNIQYF.

The V and J genes are TRBV13 and TRBJ1-2, with D unresolved. The V end was cut by 3 bases, the J end by 4 bases, with 12 bases between. This CDR3 is built from 14 residues. Per germline, CDR1 PRHDT and CDR2 FYEKMQ (reference sequence). The CDR3 region is CASSFQSPGYGYTF. As DNA, the CDR3 is TGTGCCAGCAGCTTTCAGTCACCTGGCTATGGCTACACCTTC.

CDR3 region: CASSLRLAGISTDTQYF. For the CDR3, the DNA is TGTGCCAGCAGCCTAAGACTAGCGGGGATTAGCACAGATACGCAGTATTTT. The rearrangement links TRBV5-4 to TRBJ2-3, with 11 positions matching TRBD2. The CDR3 has 17 amino acids. Trimming cost V 4 bases and J 0 bases; bases outside gene matches: 7. The germline gives CDR1 SGHNT, CDR2 YYREEE (reference sequence).

The chain recombines TRBV7-9 with TRBJ2-2; tentative D call: TRBD2 (5 bases). V shed 11 bases and J shed 2 bases, with 9 bases lying between them. Germline CDR1 is SEHNR and CDR2 is FQNEAQ (reference sequence). This CDR3 is built from 12 residues. The CDR3 DNA reads TGTGCCGGTGAGGGTAACACCGGGGAGCTGTTTTTT. This gives the protein CAGEGNTGELFF.

This chain joins TRBV4-2 and TRBJ1-1; no reliable D call. The V gene lost 0 bases and the J gene lost 6 bases, with 11 bases spanning the gap. The CDR3 length is 14 residues. From germline, CDR1 is LGHNA and CDR2 YNFKEQ. CDR3 bases: TGTGCCAGCAGCCAAGATCGGGAGACCTCTGAAGCTTTCTTT. This sequence encodes CASSQDRETSEAFF.

The chain employs TRBV6-4 and TRBJ1-6; 11 bases map to TRBD1. CDR3 length: 14 amino acids. CDR1 MRHNA and CDR2 SNTAGT come from the germline V gene. V was clipped by 3 bases and J by 9 bases; unmatched bases: 1. This chain's CDR3 is CASSEGQGASPLHF. Written as DNA, the CDR3 is TGTGCCAGCAGTGAAGGACAGGGGGCTTCACCCCTCCACTTT.

The rearrangement uses TRBV7-2 and TRBJ1-1; 7 bases map to TRBD1. CDR1 and CDR2 (germline): SGHTA, FQGNSA. The length of the CDR3 is 15 residues. The junction had 7 bases not matched to a gene; V was cut back by 2 bases and J by 4 bases. The CDR3: CASSLFPGGTTEAFF. The CDR3 DNA reads TGTGCCAGCAGCTTATTCCCAGGGGGGACCACTGAAGCTTTCTTT.

This chain uses TRBV9 with TRBJ2-5, with TRBD1 identical over 8 bases. The junction had 10 bases not matched to a gene; V was cut back by 4 bases and J by 5 bases. In germline, CDR1 is SGDLS, CDR2 YYNGEE. This CDR3 comprises 15 residues. The CDR3 reads CASSPGQAQQETQYF. In nucleotides, the CDR3 is TGTGCCAGCAGCCCGGGACAGGCCCAACAGGAGACCCAGTACTTC.

The chain recombines TRBV28 with TRBJ2-7, with D tentatively TRBD1 (6 bases). V lost 4 bases and J lost 3, with 16 bases in between. The germline CDR1 and CDR2 sequences are MDHEN and SYDVKM. The CDR3 totals 15 residues. CDR3 in DNA: TGTGCCAGCAGTTCGTCCGGGACATACAACTACGAGCAGTACTTC. Protein product: CASSSSGTYNYEQYF.

The CDR3 sequence: CASSYGQYSNQPQHF. The CDR3 bases are TGTGCCAGCAGTTACGGCCAGTATAGCAATCAGCCCCAGCATTTT. The chain has TRBV6-6 and TRBJ1-5; D not resolved. The CDR3 runs 15 residues. Germline loops: CDR1 MNHNY, CDR2 SVGAGI (reference sequence). The V gene lost 2 bases and the J gene lost 0 bases, with 8 bases spanning the gap.

This clone was picked up one time. V gene TRBV5-5 combines with J gene TRBJ1-1; no clear D. This CDR3 has 16 amino acids. Germline loops: CDR1 SGHKS, CDR2 YYEKEE (reference sequence). V shed 0 bases and J shed 1 base, with 13 bases lying between them. The CDR3 nucleotides are TGTGCCAGCAGCTTGGCCCCAGGTTTACGGAACACTGAAGCTTTCTTT. Translation: CASSLAPGLRNTEAFF.

This sequence joins TRBV7-2 and TRBJ2-2; weak D call: TRBD2 (5 bases). Trimming pared 2 bases from V and 0 bases from J, leaving 10 bases between. Germline assignment: CDR1 SGHTA and CDR2 FQGNSA. The CDR3 contains 16 residues. The CDR3 bases are TGTGCCAGCAGCTTAATGAGGGTCGCGAACACCGGGGAGCTGTTTTTT. This codes for CASSLMRVANTGELFF.

This chain joins TRBV24-1 and TRBJ2-5; D possibly corresponds to TRBD1 (6 bases). Per the germline V gene, CDR1 is KGHDR and CDR2 is SFDVKD. Trimming removed 2 bases from V and 2 bases from J, with 14 bases in between. The CDR3 totals 16 residues. This chain's CDR3 is CATSDYRDTGQETQYF. The CDR3, as DNA: TGTGCCACCAGTGATTACCGGGACACCGGGCAAGAGACCCAGTACTTC.

The rearrangement joins TRBV27 to TRBJ1-6; D is uncertain. Germline loops: CDR1 MNHEY, CDR2 SMNVEV (reference sequence). The CDR3 consists of 15 residues. V lost 4 bases and J lost 8, with 15 bases in between. The CDR3 sequence is CASSSERYGDSPLHF. The CDR3 nucleotides are TGTGCCAGCAGTTCAGAGCGATACGGAGATTCACCCCTCCACTTT.

CDR3 sequence (DNA): TGTGCCAGCATTAGCACATTGAACACTGAAGCTTTCTTT. Its protein product is CASISTLNTEAFF. The J gene is TRBJ1-1, the V gene TRBV12-3 or TRBV12-4, with unresolved D. Trimming pared 7 bases from V and 0 bases from J, leaving 9 bases between. The CDR3 is made up of 13 amino acids.

This rearrangement joins TRBV27 to TRBJ1-2; 9 bases line up with TRBD1. Germline CDR1 reads MNHEY; CDR2 reads SMNVEV (reference sequence). The trim removed 5 bases at V and 0 bases at J, leaving 7 bases unmatched. The CDR3 runs to 16 residues. The CDR3 reads CASSRDRAYPNYGYTF. The CDR3 DNA reads TGTGCCAGCAGTAGGGACAGGGCTTATCCTAACTATGGCTACACCTTC.

The rearrangement joins TRBV12-3 or TRBV12-4 to TRBJ2-2; D is possibly TRBD2 (5 bases). CDR3 length: 12 amino acids. Between the trimmed V and J ends, which lost 5 bases and 8 bases, there was a span of 9 bases. The CDR3 nucleotides are TGTGCCAGCAGTCCCTGGGAGGGGGAGCTGTTTTTT. As protein: CASSPWEGELFF.

The chain uses TRBV7-6 and TRBJ2-7; 7 nucleotides align to TRBD2. This CDR3 contains 17 residues. Trimming cost V 0 bases and J 5 bases; bases outside gene matches: 13. Per germline, CDR1 SGHVS and CDR2 FNYEAQ. The CDR3 DNA reads as TGTGCCAGCAGCTTAGCGGGAGGGAGCAGCCCCCTCCACGAGCAGTACTTC. Its protein product is CASSLAGGSSPLHEQYF.